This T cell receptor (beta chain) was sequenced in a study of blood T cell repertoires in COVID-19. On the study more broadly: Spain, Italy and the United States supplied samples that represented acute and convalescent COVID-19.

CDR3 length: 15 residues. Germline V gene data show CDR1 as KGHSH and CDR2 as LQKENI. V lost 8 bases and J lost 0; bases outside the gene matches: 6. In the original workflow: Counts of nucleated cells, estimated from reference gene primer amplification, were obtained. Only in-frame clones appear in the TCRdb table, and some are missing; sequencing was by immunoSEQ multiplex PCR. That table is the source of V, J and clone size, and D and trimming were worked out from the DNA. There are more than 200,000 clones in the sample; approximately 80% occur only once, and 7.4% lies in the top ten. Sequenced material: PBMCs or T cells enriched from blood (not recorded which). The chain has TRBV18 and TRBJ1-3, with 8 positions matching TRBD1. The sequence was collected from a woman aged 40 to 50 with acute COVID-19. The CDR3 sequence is CASTGQANSGNTIYF. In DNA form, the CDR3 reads TGTGCCAGCACGGGACAGGCAAACTCTGGAAACACCATATATTTT.